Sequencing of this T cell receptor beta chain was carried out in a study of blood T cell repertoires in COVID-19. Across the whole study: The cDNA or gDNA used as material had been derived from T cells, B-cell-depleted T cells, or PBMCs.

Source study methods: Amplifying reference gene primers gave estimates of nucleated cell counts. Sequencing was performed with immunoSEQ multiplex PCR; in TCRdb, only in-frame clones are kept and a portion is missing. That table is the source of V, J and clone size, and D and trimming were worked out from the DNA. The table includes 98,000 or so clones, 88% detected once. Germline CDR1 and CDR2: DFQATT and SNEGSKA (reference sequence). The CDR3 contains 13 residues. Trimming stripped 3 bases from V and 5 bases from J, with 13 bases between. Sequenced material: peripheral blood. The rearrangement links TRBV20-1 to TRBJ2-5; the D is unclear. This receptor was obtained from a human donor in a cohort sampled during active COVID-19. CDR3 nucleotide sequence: TGCAGTGCTAGTCTGAGTGTCGGGGAGACCCAGTACTTC. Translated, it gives CSASLSVGETQYF.